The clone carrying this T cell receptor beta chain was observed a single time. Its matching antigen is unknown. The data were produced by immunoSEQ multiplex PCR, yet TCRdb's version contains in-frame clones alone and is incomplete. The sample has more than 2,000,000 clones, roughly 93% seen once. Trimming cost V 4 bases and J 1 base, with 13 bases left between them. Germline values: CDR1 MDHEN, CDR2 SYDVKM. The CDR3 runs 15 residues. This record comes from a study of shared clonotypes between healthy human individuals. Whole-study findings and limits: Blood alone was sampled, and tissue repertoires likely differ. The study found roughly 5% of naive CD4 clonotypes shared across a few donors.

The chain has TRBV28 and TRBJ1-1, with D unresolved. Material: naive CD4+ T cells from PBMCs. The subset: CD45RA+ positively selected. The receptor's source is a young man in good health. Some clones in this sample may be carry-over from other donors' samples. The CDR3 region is CASSSTVPGNTEAFF. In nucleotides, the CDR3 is TGTGCCAGCAGTTCAACCGTGCCAGGGAACACTGAAGCTTTCTTT.